These T cell receptor beta chains were read from a single sample in a study of cytomegalovirus exposure and HLA in healthy donors. Assay: immunoSEQ multiplex PCR; the TCRdb copy retains only in-frame clones and omits some. The sample consists of over 65,000 clones, roughly two thirds of them appearing once. Input material: PBMCs. These receptors all come from a woman aged 45-65 years in good health and CMV-seropositive. The CDR3 runs from the conserved cysteine through the conserved F or W. Fields, in order: CDR3 protein, J gene, V gene.

CASSSSYGYTF TRBJ1-2 TRBV28
CASSSGLRTDTQYF TRBJ2-3 TRBV13
CASRVDRAPYEQYF - TRBV19
CASSLGLAGAETQYF TRBJ2-5 TRBV5-6
CASSRQGSGEKLFF TRBJ1-4 TRBV5-1
CASSYSISRGGETQYF TRBJ2-5 TRBV6-5
CASSSPGTGGNTIYF TRBJ1-3 TRBV28
CASSRRQGDTEAFF TRBJ1-1 TRBV5-4
CASSVERGQYEQYF TRBJ2-7 TRBV25-1
CASRMTSSTDTQYF TRBJ2-3 TRBV5-1
CASRTGFTGANVLTF TRBJ2-6 TRBV5-6
CASSASGGTDTQYF TRBJ2-3 TRBV2
CASSLSVEETQYF TRBJ2-5 TRBV27
CASSEWLASYEQYF TRBJ2-7 TRBV6-1
CASSLNRGDSPLHF TRBJ1-6 TRBV5-1
CATTLAGEPEVQFF TRBJ2-1 TRBV10-3
CASSPSRTGVGYTF TRBJ1-2 TRBV9
CASSLDYSGNTIYF TRBJ1-3 TRBV5-6
CASSRTVNTEAFF TRBJ1-1 TRBV5-6
CASSESWLGGETGELFF TRBJ2-2 TRBV10-1
CASTNFSGTGDNEQFF TRBJ2-1 TRBV5-1
CASSHGQAGGYTF TRBJ1-2 TRBV7-9
CASSSSGVISIGELFF TRBJ2-2 TRBV7-2
CASASTSSTDTQYF TRBJ2-3 TRBV4-2
CASRSSDSPLHF TRBJ1-6 TRBV28
CASSGPTGPNEKLFF TRBJ1-4 TRBV2
CASSVSRDGRELFF TRBJ2-2 TRBV6-1
CASSLGRRRPRSYEQYF TRBJ2-7 TRBV11-2
CASSLRGLASTDTQYF TRBJ2-3 TRBV18
CASRPHRDNNSPLHF TRBJ1-6 TRBV19
CASSENRISYGYTF TRBJ1-2 TRBV6-1
CASGQGTNYGYTF TRBJ1-2 TRBV6-1
CASSLEWRDVLYGYTF TRBJ1-2 TRBV5-5
CASSLVVGGAPDTQYF TRBJ2-3 TRBV7-7
CASSLVWDSYGYTF TRBJ1-2 TRBV7-2
CATGMAEAFF TRBJ1-1 TRBV19
CASSVLAGGTGELFF TRBJ2-2 TRBV2
CASSPGLQETQYF TRBJ2-5 TRBV7-8
CASSPYRGLNYGYTF TRBJ1-2 TRBV5-1
CASSSTDTQYF TRBJ2-3 TRBV2
CASSYGTSGEEQFF TRBJ2-1 TRBV7-9
CASSFGGAYEQYF - TRBV7-9
CASSLAGDYGYTF TRBJ1-2 TRBV28
CASSDTRDRVFSNQPQHF TRBJ1-5 TRBV6-1
CASSPRVIGELFF TRBJ2-2 TRBV7-9
CASSHTSGGYNEQFF TRBJ2-1 TRBV6-1
CASDKTGANEKLFF TRBJ1-4 TRBV18
CASSPDRGRGTGELFF TRBJ2-2 TRBV4-1
CASSSYLQPGGYTF TRBJ1-2 TRBV5-6
CASSQEEGQDGELFF TRBJ2-2 TRBV4-1
CASSLGSGFREKLFF TRBJ1-4 TRBV5-1
CASSLGPTAGGNTIYF TRBJ1-3 TRBV5-1
CSSSPKLSGGRTGELFF TRBJ2-2 TRBV7-9
CSVEGIGEAQYF TRBJ2-3 TRBV29-1
CASSEGADTQYF TRBJ2-3 TRBV10-1